Below, 27 T cell receptor beta chains from the same sample are listed, as sequenced in a study of cytomegalovirus exposure and HLA in healthy donors. A multiplex PCR was run with 60 Vbeta primers and 13 Jbeta primers. Method: immunoSEQ multiplex PCR; TCRdb's copy keeps in-frame clones and lacks some. The sample carries nearly 200,000 clones, roughly 80% recorded once. Sequences were obtained from PBMCs. These receptors came from a woman aged 45-60 years in good health and CMV-seropositive.

The CDR3 nucleotides read TGTGCCAGCAGTTTAACAGCCCCGGCGGAAGCTTTCTTT. Translated, it gives CASSLTAPAEAFF. This sequence joins TRBV28 and TRBJ1-1, with D unclear. V gave up 2 bases and J gave up 8 bases, with 12 bases separating them. CDR1 and CDR2 from the germline V gene are MDHEN and SYDVKM. CDR3 length: 13 amino acids.

The chain combines TRBV11-3 with TRBJ1-1; TRBD1 matches 7 bases. J lost 3 bases, V lost 4 bases, and 2 bases had no gene match. The CDR3 covers 13 residues. Germline-derived CDR1 and CDR2 are SGHNT and YENEEA. The CDR3 sequence is CASSYRGDTEAFF. Written as DNA, the CDR3 is TGTGCCAGCAGCTACAGGGGCGACACTGAAGCTTTCTTT.

This clone was seen only a few times. This chain connects TRBV28 to TRBJ2-1, with 7 bases that match TRBD1. CDR1 MDHEN and CDR2 SYDVKM come from the germline V gene. CDR3 size: 16 residues. Trimming cost V 4 bases and J 1 base; bases outside gene matches: 7. The CDR3 here is CASSSQQGQSYNEQFF. The DNA of the CDR3 is TGTGCCAGCAGTTCCCAACAGGGACAGTCCTACAATGAGCAGTTCTTC.

This chain links TRBV18 with TRBJ1-2, with 8 bases identical to TRBD1. The CDR3 totals 15 residues. V was clipped by 5 bases and J by 6 bases; unmatched bases: 11. CDR1 is KGHSH and CDR2 is LQKENI in the germline V gene. CDR3: CASSSDRGARHGYTF. The CDR3 coding sequence is TGTGCCAGCTCATCAGACAGGGGAGCCAGGCATGGCTACACCTTC.

The CDR3 nucleotides read TGTGCCAGCAGTGAACGGGGCGGGGACACAGATACGCAGTATTTT. Translation gives CASSERGGDTDTQYF. V is TRBV6-1 and J is TRBJ2-3; D is possibly TRBD2 (6 bases). From germline, CDR1 is MNHNS and CDR2 SASEGT. Trimming cost V 2 bases and J 2 bases, with 11 bases left between them. This CDR3 has 15 residues.

The rearrangement uses TRBV5-1 and TRBJ2-7; tentative D call: TRBD2 (5 bases). CDR3 size: 13 residues. Trimming took 4 bases from V and 5 from J, leaving 13 bases between them. Looked up from germline, CDR1 is SGHRS and CDR2 is YFSETQ. The CDR3 loop reads CASSPALRDEQYF. CDR3 bases: TGCGCCAGCAGCCCGGCGTTGCGGGACGAGCAGTACTTC.

The chain uses TRBV28 and TRBJ2-1, with 10 bases matching TRBD2. Looked up from germline, CDR1 is MDHEN and CDR2 is SYDVKM. The CDR3 runs to 15 residues. V dropped 3 bases and J dropped 5; count of bases not matched to a gene: 4. The CDR3 nucleotides read TGTGCCAGCAGTTTCCGCCTAGCGGGGGACAATGAGCAGTTCTTC. This encodes CASSFRLAGDNEQFF.

The rearrangement uses TRBV19 and TRBJ1-3; a possible D gene is TRBD1 (5 bases). The CDR3 extends over 16 amino acids. Trimming pared 7 bases from V and 3 bases from J, leaving 19 bases between. Germline assignment: CDR1 LNHDA and CDR2 SQIVND (reference sequence). The CDR3 nucleotides are TGTGCCAGTACCCATGCGGAAGGGGCAGATGGAAACACCATATATTTT. This gives the protein CASTHAEGADGNTIYF.

This rearrangement joins TRBV5-4 to TRBJ1-5; D is perhaps TRBD1 (5 bases). This CDR3 region has 16 residues. Germline values: CDR1 SGHNT, CDR2 YYREEE (reference sequence). V shed 4 bases and J shed 3 bases, with 17 bases lying between them. The CDR3 region has the DNA TGTGCCAGCAGCATGGGGGAAGGGGACTACAATCAGCCCCAGCATTTT. It specifies CASSMGEGDYNQPQHF.

This chain joins TRBV7-2 and TRBJ2-5, with 12 bases identical to TRBD2. TRBJ2-7 matches the DNA end more closely, so the J call is doubtful. Germline V gives CDR1 SGHTA, CDR2 FQGNSA. The CDR3 totals 14 residues. The CDR3: CASSSLAGGHEQYF. The CDR3 DNA reads TGTGCCAGCAGCTCACTAGCGGGGGGCCACGAGCAGTACTTC.

The chain has TRBV5-1 and TRBJ1-5; possible D gene TRBD1, 5 bases. Germline V gene data show CDR1 as SGHRS and CDR2 as YFSETQ. The CDR3 length is 15 residues. The germline V and J ends were trimmed by 4 bases and 7 bases, with 18 bases remaining between them. The CDR3 is CASSPLVGGKQPQHF. DNA of the CDR3: TGCGCCAGCAGCCCACTGGTGGGGGGGAAACAGCCCCAGCATTTT.

J is TRBJ1-1 and V is TRBV7-9, with D possibly TRBD1 on 5 matching bases. Trimming removed 5 bases at V and 11 bases at J, with 12 bases between. The CDR3 totals 11 residues. Per the germline V gene, CDR1 is SEHNR and CDR2 is FQNEAQ (reference sequence). As DNA, the CDR3 is TGTGCCAGCAGCCTAACGGGGGGGGCTTTCTTT. Encoded protein: CASSLTGGAFF.

The chain uses TRBV28 and TRBJ1-1, with D possibly being TRBD1 (5 bases). CDR1 and CDR2 from the germline V gene are MDHEN and SYDVKM. The V and J ends lost 4 bases and 7 bases respectively, with 16 bases between them. The CDR3 contains 14 residues. The CDR3, as DNA: TGTGCCAGCAGTTCCGCGGGCCTGGGGGGTGAAGCTTTCTTT. Its translation: CASSSAGLGGEAFF.

The V call is TRBV4-1, the J call TRBJ1-4; 8 bases align to TRBD1. Trimming cost V 0 bases and J 7 bases; bases outside gene matches: 4. Germline-derived CDR1 and CDR2 are MGHRA and YSYEKL. This CDR3 is 15 amino acids long. The CDR3 reads CASSQEDRVGEKLFF. Here the CDR3 DNA reads TGCGCCAGCAGCCAAGAGGACAGGGTAGGTGAAAAACTGTTTTTT.

The chain carries TRBV30 and TRBJ2-7, with 8 bases matching TRBD2. Germline CDR1 is GTSNPN and CDR2 is SVGIG (reference sequence). V gave up 8 bases and J gave up 3 bases; unmatched junction bases: 9. This CDR3 contains 13 residues. CDR3 loop: CAAKRGKGYEQYF. CDR3 coding DNA: TGTGCCGCAAAGCGGGGGAAGGGCTACGAGCAGTACTTC.

This clone appeared a single time. The chain is built from TRBV10-3 and TRBJ2-7; possibly TRBD2 for D (5 bases). This CDR3 has 12 amino acids. Trimming took 3 bases from V and 2 from J, leaving 5 bases between them. Germline V gene lookup returns CDR1 ENHRY and CDR2 SYGVKD. As DNA, the CDR3 is TGTGCCATCAGTGAAGCGGCCTACGAGCAGTACTTC. Its protein is CAISEAAYEQYF.

The chain employs TRBV4-1 and TRBJ2-1, with 12 bases lining up with TRBD2. CDR3 length: 18 residues. Germline values: CDR1 MGHRA, CDR2 YSYEKL. V shed 0 bases, J shed 1 base, and the junction held 4 bases outside the gene matches. In DNA form, the CDR3 reads TGCGCCAGCAGCCAAGATCCAGGGACTAGCGGGTCCTACAATGAGCAGTTCTTC. Translated, it gives CASSQDPGTSGSYNEQFF.

Here the CDR3 reads CASSFRARDTEAFF. Here the CDR3 DNA reads TGTGCCAGCAGCTTCCGGGCGAGGGACACTGAAGCTTTCTTT. V is TRBV13 and J is TRBJ1-1; no reliable D call. Germline CDR1 and CDR2: PRHDT and FYEKMQ (reference sequence). CDR3 size: 14 residues. Trimming took off 3 bases at V and 3 bases at J, with 11 bases between the two ends.

This clone was counted once. The chain recombines TRBV5-6 with TRBJ1-3, with 7 bases fitting TRBD1. Germline V gene lookup returns CDR1 SGHDT and CDR2 YYEEEE. The CDR3 sequence is 14 residues long. V lost 3 bases to trimming and J lost 0 bases; unmatched junction nucleotides: 0. The CDR3 sequence is CASSYRGSGNTIYF. The CDR3 coding sequence is TGTGCCAGCAGCTACAGGGGCTCTGGAAACACCATATATTTT.

This clone was seen a single time. The rearrangement uses TRBV15 and TRBJ2-1; maybe TRBD2 (5 bases). V shed 3 bases and J shed 8 bases, with 20 bases lying between them. CDR3 length equals 16 residues. CDR1 and CDR2 from the germline V gene are LNHNV and YYDKDF (reference sequence). As DNA, the CDR3 is TGTGCCACCAGCAGCTCCTGGCGGACTCCCGGCGATGAGCAGTTCTTC. It encodes CATSSSWRTPGDEQFF. The entire variable domain, with the rest obtained from reference TRBV15 and TRBJ2-1, is as follows: DAMVIQNPRYQVTQFGKPVTLSCSQTLNHNVMYWYQQKSSQAPKLLFHYYDKDFNNEADTPDNFQSRRPNTSFCFLDIRSPGLGDTAMYLCATSSSWRTPGDEQFFGPGTRLTVL.

This chain uses TRBV11-2 with TRBJ2-1, with a tentative D call TRBD2 (5 bases). The V end was cut by 0 bases, the J end by 5 bases, with 5 bases between. The germline V gene has CDR1 SGHAT and CDR2 FQNNGV. The CDR3 sequence is 13 residues long. The CDR3 here is CASSLERDNEQFF. In DNA, the CDR3 is TGTGCCAGCAGCTTAGAGAGGGACAATGAGCAGTTCTTC. Full variable domain (outside the CDR3, taken from reference TRBV11-2 and TRBJ2-1): EAGVAQSPRYKIIEKRQSVAFWCNPISGHATLYWYQQILGQGPKLLIQFQNNGVVDDSQLPKDRFSAERLKGVDSTLKIQPAKLEDSAVYLCASSLERDNEQFFGPGTRLTVL.

This rearrangement joins TRBV5-6 to TRBJ2-1, with TRBD1 identical over 7 bases. With 4 bases clipped from V and 1 base from J, the junction kept 14 bases outside the gene matches. The CDR3 consists of 18 residues. The V gene's germline CDR1 is SGHDT and CDR2 YYEEEE. The CDR3 DNA sequence: TGTGCCAGCAGCCGAAAGGGGGCCATCCTTTCATCCTACAATGAGCAGTTCTTC. Protein product: CASSRKGAILSSYNEQFF.

The rearrangement joins TRBV15 to TRBJ2-2; a weak D match, TRBD2 (5 bases). Trimming shortened V by 4 bases and J by 2 bases, and 14 bases separated the two germline ends. The CDR3 consists of 16 residues. The germline V gene encodes CDR1 LNHNV and CDR2 YYDKDF (reference sequence). Here the CDR3 DNA reads TGTGCCACCAGCAATCCCCGGGGTCTCAACACCGGGGAGCTGTTTTTT. Protein product: CATSNPRGLNTGELFF. The variable domain in full, completed from reference TRBV15 and TRBJ2-2, reads DAMVIQNPRYQVTQFGKPVTLSCSQTLNHNVMYWYQQKSSQAPKLLFHYYDKDFNNEADTPDNFQSRRPNTSFCFLDIRSPGLGDTAMYLCATSNPRGLNTGELFFGEGSRLTVL.

The CDR3 DNA follows: TGTGCCAGCAGGGGAGGGGGATTCCAAGAGACCCAGTACTTC. This encodes CASRGGGFQETQYF. The chain links TRBV6-1 to TRBJ2-5; TRBD2 might be the D (7 bases). Trimming cost V 6 bases and J 1 base, with 12 bases left between them. The CDR3 consists of 14 residues. Germline V gene sequence: CDR1 MNHNS, CDR2 SASEGT.

This rearrangement joins TRBV18 to TRBJ2-3; no definite D call. This CDR3 is 16 amino acids long. Germline V gene lookup returns CDR1 KGHSH and CDR2 LQKENI. V was trimmed by 6 bases and J by 6 bases, leaving 22 bases between them. CDR3 in amino acids: CASSHRGTSSRDTQYF. The CDR3 bases are TGTGCCAGCTCTCACCGAGGAACGTCCTCGAGGGATACGCAGTATTTT.

CDR3 residues: CSVDAGNYGYTF. CDR3 DNA sequence: TGCAGCGTTGATGCGGGGAACTATGGCTACACCTTC. The chain combines TRBV29-1 with TRBJ1-2, with D unresolved. The CDR3 loop spans 12 amino acids. In germline, CDR1 is SQVTM, CDR2 ANQGSEA. Trimming stripped 3 bases from V and 2 bases from J, with 7 bases between.

J is TRBJ2-5 and V is TRBV4-2, with D possibly being TRBD2 (6 bases). The CDR3 contains 13 residues. CDR1 is LGHNA, CDR2 YNFKEQ, per germline. The V end lost 0 bases, the J end lost 8 bases, and 10 bases lay between the germline ends. The CDR3 bases are TGTGCCAGCAGCCAAGACGAAGCGGGCACCCAGTACTTC. Translation: CASSQDEAGTQYF.